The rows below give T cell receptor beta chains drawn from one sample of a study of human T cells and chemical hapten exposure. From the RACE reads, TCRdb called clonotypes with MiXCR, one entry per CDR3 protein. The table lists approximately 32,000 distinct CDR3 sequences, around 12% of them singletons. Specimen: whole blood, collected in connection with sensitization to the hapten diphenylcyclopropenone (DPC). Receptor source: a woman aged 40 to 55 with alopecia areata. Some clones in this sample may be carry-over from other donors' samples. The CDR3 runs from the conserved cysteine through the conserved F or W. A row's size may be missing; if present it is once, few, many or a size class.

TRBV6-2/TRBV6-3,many,CASKLSSYNEQFF
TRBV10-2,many,CASSEGGGGQPQHF
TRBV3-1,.,CASSQDLVAKNIQYF
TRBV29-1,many,CSTKFRENTEAFF
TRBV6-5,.,CASSYDTGTAENEQFF
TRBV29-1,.,CSVGRGGFNNEQFF
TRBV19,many,CASTRRDRPYEQYF
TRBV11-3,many,CASSPRGLSSYNEQFF
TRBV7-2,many,CASSLTSGQTGELFF
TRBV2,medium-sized,CASTGVPYNEQFF
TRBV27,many,CASSPTPALNEKLFF